The source of this T cell receptor (beta chain) is a study of blood T cell repertoires in COVID-19. Looking at the study overall: COVID-19 samples collected from the United States, Italy and Spain covered acute and convalescent phases. The analysed material was cDNA or gDNA that came from T cells, B-cell-depleted T cells, or PBMCs.

Under the authors' procedure: Nucleated cell counts were estimated from reference gene primer amplification. The protocol was immunoSEQ multiplex PCR, while the TCRdb copy is restricted to in-frame clones and leaves out a portion. V, J and clone size derive from that table, while D and trimming were established from the DNA sequence. In the table there are more than 200,000 clones, more than 65% of which are singletons. V lost 8 bases, J lost 4 bases, and 6 bases stayed unmatched. CDR3 size: 12 residues. Germline CDR1 GTSNPN, CDR2 SVGIG (reference sequence). The sample was peripheral blood. The receptor's source is a man aged 50-60 years with active or convalescent COVID-19. This rearrangement joins TRBV30 to TRBJ2-7, with 9 bases identical to TRBD1. The CDR3: CAQDRGSYEQYF. In DNA, the CDR3 is TGTGCCCAAGACAGGGGGTCATACGAGCAGTACTTC.